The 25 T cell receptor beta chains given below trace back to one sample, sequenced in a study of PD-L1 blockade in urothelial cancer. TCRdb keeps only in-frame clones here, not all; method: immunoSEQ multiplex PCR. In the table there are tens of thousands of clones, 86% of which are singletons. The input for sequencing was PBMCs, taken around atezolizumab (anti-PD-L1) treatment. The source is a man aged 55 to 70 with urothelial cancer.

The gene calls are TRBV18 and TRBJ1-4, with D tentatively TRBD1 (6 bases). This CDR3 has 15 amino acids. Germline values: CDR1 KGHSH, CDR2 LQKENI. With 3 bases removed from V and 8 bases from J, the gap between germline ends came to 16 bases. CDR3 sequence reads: CASSPPGTPQEKLFF. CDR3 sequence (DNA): TGTGCCAGCTCACCGCCCGGGACACCTCAGGAAAAACTGTTTTTT. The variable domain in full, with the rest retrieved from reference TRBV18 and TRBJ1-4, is NAGVMQNPRHLVRRRGQEARLRCSPMKGHSHVYWYRQLPEEGLKFMVYLQKENIIDESGMPKERFSAEFPKEGPSILRIQQVVRGDSAAYFCASSPPGTPQEKLFFGSGTQLSVL.

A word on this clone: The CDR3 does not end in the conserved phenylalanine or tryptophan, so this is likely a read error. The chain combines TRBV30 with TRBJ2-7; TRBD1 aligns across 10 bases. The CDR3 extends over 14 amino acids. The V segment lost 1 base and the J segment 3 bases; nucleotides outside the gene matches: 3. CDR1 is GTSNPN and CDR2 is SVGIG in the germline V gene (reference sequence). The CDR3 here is CAWSAGTGDYEQYL. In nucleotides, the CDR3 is TGTGCCTGGAGTGCTGGGACAGGGGACTACGAGCAGTACCTC.

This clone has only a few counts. CDR3 nucleotides: TGTGCCACCAGCAGGAACAGGGGGGCCTACGAGCAGTACTTC. Its translation: CATSRNRGAYEQYF. This chain links TRBV15 with TRBJ2-7; TRBD1 matches 8 bases. This CDR3 spans 14 amino acids. CDR1 and CDR2 (germline): LNHNV, YYDKDF (reference sequence). V dropped 3 bases and J dropped 2; count of bases not matched to a gene: 3.

The CDR3 sequence: CASSHDGGQGFQTQYF. As DNA, the CDR3 is TGTGCCAGCAGCCACGATGGGGGACAGGGGTTTCAGACCCAGTACTTC. This sequence joins TRBV7-9 and TRBJ2-5; 10 nucleotides line up with TRBD1. Germline V gene lookup returns CDR1 SEHNR and CDR2 FQNEAQ (reference sequence). This CDR3 has 16 residues. The J segment lost 6 bases and the V segment lost 5 bases, leaving 12 bases of the junction unmatched.

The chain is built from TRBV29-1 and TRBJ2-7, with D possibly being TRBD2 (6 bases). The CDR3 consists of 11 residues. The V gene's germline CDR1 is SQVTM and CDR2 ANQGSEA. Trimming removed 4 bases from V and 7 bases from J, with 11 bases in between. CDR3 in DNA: TGCAGCGTTGGAGGCGGAGGGGAGCAGTACTTC. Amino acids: CSVGGGGEQYF.

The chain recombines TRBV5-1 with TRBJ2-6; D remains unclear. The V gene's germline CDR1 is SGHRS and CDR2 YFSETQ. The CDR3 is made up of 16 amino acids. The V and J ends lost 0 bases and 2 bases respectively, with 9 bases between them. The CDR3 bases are TGCGCCAGCAGCTTGGGCGGCAGCCCTGGGGCCAACGTCCTGACTTTC. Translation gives CASSLGGSPGANVLTF.

CDR3 in DNA: TGTGCCAGCAGCTCGACAGGGCATGAGCAGTTCTTC. Encoded protein: CASSSTGHEQFF. The V call is TRBV11-2, the J call TRBJ2-1; 7 bases are a match to TRBD1. The CDR3 runs 12 residues. V was pared by 4 bases and J by 8 bases, with 2 bases of the junction left unmatched. From germline, CDR1 is SGHAT and CDR2 FQNNGV.

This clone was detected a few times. The CDR3 loop reads CASSATTASNTEAFF. CDR3 nucleotides: TGTGCCAGCAGCGCAACGACAGCCTCGAACACTGAAGCTTTCTTT. The chain couples TRBV7-2 to TRBJ1-1; perhaps TRBD1 as D (5 bases). The CDR3 spans 15 residues. Germline V gene sequence: CDR1 SGHTA, CDR2 FQGNSA. Trimming cost V 5 bases and J 1 base, with 14 bases left between them.

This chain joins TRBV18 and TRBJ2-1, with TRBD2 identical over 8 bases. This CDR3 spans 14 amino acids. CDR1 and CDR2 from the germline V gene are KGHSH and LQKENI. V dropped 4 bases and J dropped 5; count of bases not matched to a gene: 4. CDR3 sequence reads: CASSRFGRDNEQFF. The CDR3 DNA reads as TGTGCCAGCTCACGCTTCGGGAGGGACAATGAGCAGTTCTTC.

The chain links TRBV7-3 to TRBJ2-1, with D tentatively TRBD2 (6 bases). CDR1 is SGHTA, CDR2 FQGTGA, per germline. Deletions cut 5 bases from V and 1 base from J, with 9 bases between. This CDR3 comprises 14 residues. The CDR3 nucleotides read TGTGCCAGCAGCCCCGGGAGTTCCTACAATGAGCAGTTCTTC. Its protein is CASSPGSSYNEQFF.

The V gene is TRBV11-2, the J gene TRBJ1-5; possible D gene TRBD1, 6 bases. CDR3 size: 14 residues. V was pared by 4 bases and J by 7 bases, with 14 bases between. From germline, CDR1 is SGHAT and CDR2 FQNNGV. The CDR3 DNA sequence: TGTGCCAGCAGCTCCCAACAGGGAAACCAGCCCCAGCATTTT. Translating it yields CASSSQQGNQPQHF.

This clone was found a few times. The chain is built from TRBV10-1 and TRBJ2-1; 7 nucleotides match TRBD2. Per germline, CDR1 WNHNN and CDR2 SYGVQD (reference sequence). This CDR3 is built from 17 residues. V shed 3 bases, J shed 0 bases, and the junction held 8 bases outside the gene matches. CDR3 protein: CASSDWRGRSSYNEQFF. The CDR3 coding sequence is TGCGCCAGCAGTGATTGGCGCGGGAGAAGCTCCTACAATGAGCAGTTCTTC.

This CDR3 reads CASGGRGNTGELFF. Here the CDR3 DNA reads TGTGCCAGCGGGGGGAGGGGGAACACCGGGGAGCTGTTTTTT. The J gene is TRBJ2-2, the V gene TRBV11-2; 7 positions match TRBD2. The V gene's germline CDR1 is SGHAT and CDR2 FQNNGV. CDR3 size: 14 residues. With V trimmed by 8 bases and J by 1 base, 4 bases remained unmatched.

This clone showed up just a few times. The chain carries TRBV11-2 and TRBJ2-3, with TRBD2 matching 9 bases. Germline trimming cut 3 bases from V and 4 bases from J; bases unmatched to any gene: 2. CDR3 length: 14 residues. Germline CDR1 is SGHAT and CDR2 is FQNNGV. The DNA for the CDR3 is TGTGCCAGCAGCTTGGGACTAGCTGCAGATACGCAGTATTTT. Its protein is CASSLGLAADTQYF.

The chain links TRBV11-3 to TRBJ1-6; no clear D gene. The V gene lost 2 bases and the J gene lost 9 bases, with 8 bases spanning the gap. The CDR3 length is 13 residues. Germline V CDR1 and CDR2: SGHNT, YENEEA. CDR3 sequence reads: CASSLLGPSPLHF. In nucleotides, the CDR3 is TGTGCCAGCAGCTTACTAGGTCCTTCACCCCTCCACTTT.

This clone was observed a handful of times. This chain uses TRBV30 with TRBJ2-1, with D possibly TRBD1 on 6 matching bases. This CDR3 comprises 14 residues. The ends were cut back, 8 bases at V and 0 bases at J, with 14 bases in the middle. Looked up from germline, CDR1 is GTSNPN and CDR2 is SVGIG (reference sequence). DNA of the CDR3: TGTGCCCACGTGAGGGGGTTCTCCTACAATGAGCAGTTCTTC. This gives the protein CAHVRGFSYNEQFF.

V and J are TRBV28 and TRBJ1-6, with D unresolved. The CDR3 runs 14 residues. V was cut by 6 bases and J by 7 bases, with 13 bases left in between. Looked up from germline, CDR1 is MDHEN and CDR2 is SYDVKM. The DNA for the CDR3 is TGTGCCAGCAGCCTCCTTGCGTTCAATTCACCCCTCCACTTT. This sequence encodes CASSLLAFNSPLHF.

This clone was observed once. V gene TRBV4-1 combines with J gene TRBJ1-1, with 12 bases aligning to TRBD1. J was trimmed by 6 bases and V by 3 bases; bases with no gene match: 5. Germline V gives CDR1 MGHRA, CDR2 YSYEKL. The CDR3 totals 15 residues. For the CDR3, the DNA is TGCGCCAGCAGCCAGGGACAGGGGGCGAATTCTGAAGCTTTCTTT. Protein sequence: CASSQGQGANSEAFF.

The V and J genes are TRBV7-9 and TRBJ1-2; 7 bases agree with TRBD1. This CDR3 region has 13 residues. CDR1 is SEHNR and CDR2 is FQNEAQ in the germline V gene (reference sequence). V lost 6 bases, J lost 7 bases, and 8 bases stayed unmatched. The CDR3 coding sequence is TGTGCCAGCAGTTACGACAGGGCTGGTGGCTACACCTTC. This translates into CASSYDRAGGYTF.

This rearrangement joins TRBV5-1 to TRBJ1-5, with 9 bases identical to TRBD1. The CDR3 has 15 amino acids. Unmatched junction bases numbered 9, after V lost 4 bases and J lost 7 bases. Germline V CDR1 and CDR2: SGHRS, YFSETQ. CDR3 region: CASSGSGQGDQPQHF. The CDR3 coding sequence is TGCGCCAGCAGCGGTTCGGGACAGGGCGACCAGCCCCAGCATTTT.

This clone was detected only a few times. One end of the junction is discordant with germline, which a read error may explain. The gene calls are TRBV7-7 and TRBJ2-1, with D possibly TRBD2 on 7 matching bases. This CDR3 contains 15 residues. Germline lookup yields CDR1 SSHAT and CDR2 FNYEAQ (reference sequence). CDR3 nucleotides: TGTGCTAGCAGCTTAGGGGGGCGGGGGAACAATGAGCAGTTCTTC. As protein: CASSLGGRGNNEQFF.

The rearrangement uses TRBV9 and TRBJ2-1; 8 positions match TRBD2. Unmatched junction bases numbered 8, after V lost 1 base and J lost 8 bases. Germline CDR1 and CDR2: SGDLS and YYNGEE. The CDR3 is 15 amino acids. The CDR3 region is CASSVKSGGKDEQFF. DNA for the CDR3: TGTGCCAGCAGCGTAAAGTCGGGGGGGAAGGATGAGCAGTTCTTC.

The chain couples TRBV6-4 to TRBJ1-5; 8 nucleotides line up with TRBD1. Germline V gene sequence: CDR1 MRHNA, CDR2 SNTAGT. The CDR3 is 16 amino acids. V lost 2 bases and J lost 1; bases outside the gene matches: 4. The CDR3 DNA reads TGTGCCAGCAGTGACGTACAGGGGGTGAGCAATCAGCCCCAGCATTTT. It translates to CASSDVQGVSNQPQHF.

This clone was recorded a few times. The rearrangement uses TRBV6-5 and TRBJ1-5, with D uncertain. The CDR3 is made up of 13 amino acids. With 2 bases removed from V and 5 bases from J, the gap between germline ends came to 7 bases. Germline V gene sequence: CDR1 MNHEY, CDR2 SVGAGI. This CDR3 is CASSYVRDQPQHF. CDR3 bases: TGTGCCAGCAGTTACGTCCGGGATCAGCCCCAGCATTTT.

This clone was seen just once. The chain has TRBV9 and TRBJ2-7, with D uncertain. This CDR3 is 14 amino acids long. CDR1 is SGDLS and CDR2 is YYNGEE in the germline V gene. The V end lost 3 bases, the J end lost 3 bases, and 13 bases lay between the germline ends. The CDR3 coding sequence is TGTGCCAGCAGCGCACCTGGTCGGGTCTACGAGCAGTACTTC. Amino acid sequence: CASSAPGRVYEQYF.